This TCR beta chain emerged from a study of cytomegalovirus exposure and HLA in healthy donors. Study as a whole: The roughly 130 validation repertoires used the same platform as the 650 to 850 first-cohort repertoires (as reported by a later analysis). The study, taken as a whole, reports: Specificity of three CMV-associated chains for CMV antigens was verified in vitro. The study labeled 150 to 200 TCR beta chains cytomegalovirus-associated.

There are 13 residues in the CDR3. The germline V and J ends were trimmed by 4 bases and 7 bases, with 16 bases remaining between them. Per the germline V gene, CDR1 is GTSNPN and CDR2 is SVGIG (reference sequence). As concerns this clone: The antigen remains unidentified.

Here immunoSEQ multiplex PCR was the method, and the copy in TCRdb shows in-frame clones only, minus some. In the table there are fewer than 150,000 clones, around 88% of which are singletons. The TCR comes from a woman younger than 30 in good health and CMV-seropositive. The V gene is TRBV30, the J gene TRBJ1-1, with D maybe TRBD1 (5 bases). What was sequenced was PBMCs. The CDR3 here is CAWISGWVGEAFF. The DNA for the CDR3 is TGTGCCTGGATCTCAGGGTGGGTAGGTGAAGCTTTCTTT.